This is a list of T cell receptor beta chains from one sample in a study of Ad26.COV2.S vaccination and SARS-CoV-2 variants. Profiled with immunoSEQ multiplex PCR; TCRdb holds only in-frame clones, not every one. The sample lists 300,000 to 400,000 clones, roughly 90% occurring once. The specimen comprised peripheral blood, sampled in a trial of Ad26.COV2.S vaccine versus placebo. These receptors were taken from a person aged 18-65 years who received the Ad26.COV2.S COVID-19 vaccine or a placebo. CDR3s include the opening cysteine and the closing phenylalanine or tryptophan.

CASSYRTSVHNEQFF	TRBJ2-1	TRBV6-5
CASSPREGLFF	TRBJ1-4	TRBV18
CASSRGVGELFF	TRBJ2-2	TRBV6-5
CAWRDLDSPLHF	TRBJ1-6	TRBV30
CAWRQGGGNQPQHF	TRBJ1-5	TRBV30
CASSSAVSPLHF	TRBJ1-6	TRBV7-6
CASSLAAAGNTIYF	TRBJ1-3	TRBV11-2
CASSFRQSAEAFF	TRBJ1-1	TRBV5-1
CASSYSNEGVSNQPQHF	TRBJ1-5	TRBV6-2/TRBV6-3
CASSSPGLGTQYF	TRBJ2-5	TRBV7-9
CASSHYVEAFF	TRBJ1-1	TRBV4-1
CASSLDTLAGEQYF	TRBJ2-7	TRBV5-4
CASSYGTGTDTQYF	TRBJ2-3	TRBV6-2/TRBV6-3
CSVEDLAAQEQYF	TRBJ2-7	TRBV29-1
CASSLLTGTDTQYF	TRBJ2-3	TRBV7-6
CASSLTGLTEAFF	TRBJ1-1	TRBV12-3/TRBV12-4
CASSSLATGQAFF	TRBJ1-1	TRBV6-2/TRBV6-3
CASTLMGGWGYTF	TRBJ1-2	TRBV12-3/TRBV12-4
CASRFRGNTEAFF	TRBJ1-1	TRBV12-2
CASSLGMSGLDYGYTF	TRBJ1-2	TRBV7-6
CASSRGDRAAGELFF	TRBJ2-2	TRBV5-4
CASSPDLNYGYTF	TRBJ1-2	TRBV11-1
CASSSYRGGEQYF	TRBJ2-7	TRBV6-5
CASSAGAPMAEQYF	TRBJ2-7	TRBV5-4
CATSRERGVTEAFF	TRBJ1-1	TRBV15
CAWSGQRKTEAFF	TRBJ1-1	TRBV30
CASSLDWGGNQPQHF	TRBJ1-5	TRBV5-1
CASSPRTGRGLDTQYF	TRBJ2-3	TRBV7-9
CASSPKRENYNEQFF	TRBJ2-1	TRBV7-2
CASSLVPGGNQPQHF	TRBJ1-5	TRBV5-4
CASSPPDKRYNEQFF	TRBJ2-1	TRBV4-3
CSATEQVNNEKLFF	TRBJ1-4	TRBV20-1
CASSYYPVYEQYF	TRBJ2-7	TRBV6-5
CASSFEGGEQYF	TRBJ2-7	TRBV7-9
CAGSQGESNQPQHF	TRBJ1-5	TRBV2
CASSQEGRGYGYTF	TRBJ1-2	TRBV4-1
CASSSVASEAFF	TRBJ1-1	TRBV7-9
CASSLKGGGETQYF	TRBJ2-5	TRBV7-3
CASSAATGTYEQYF	TRBJ2-7	TRBV13
CASSFIGEAFF	TRBJ1-1	TRBV12-3/TRBV12-4
CASTTGGLRGYTF	TRBJ1-2	TRBV3-1/TRBV3-2
CASSVDGGDRGTYEQYF	TRBJ2-7	TRBV9
CATDRAGAMTGELFF	TRBJ2-2	TRBV7-3
CASSQASGGGTDTQYF	TRBJ2-3	TRBV4-2
CASSPQDGPMNTEAFF	TRBJ1-1	TRBV18
CASSWDRGGTEAFF	TRBJ1-1	TRBV5-5
CASSRRDRADSNQPQHF	TRBJ1-5	TRBV19
CASSEASYEQYF	TRBJ2-7	TRBV6-1
CASSQDTGYDYGYTF	TRBJ1-2	TRBV4-3
CASSLGDGDQPQHF	TRBJ1-5	TRBV7-6